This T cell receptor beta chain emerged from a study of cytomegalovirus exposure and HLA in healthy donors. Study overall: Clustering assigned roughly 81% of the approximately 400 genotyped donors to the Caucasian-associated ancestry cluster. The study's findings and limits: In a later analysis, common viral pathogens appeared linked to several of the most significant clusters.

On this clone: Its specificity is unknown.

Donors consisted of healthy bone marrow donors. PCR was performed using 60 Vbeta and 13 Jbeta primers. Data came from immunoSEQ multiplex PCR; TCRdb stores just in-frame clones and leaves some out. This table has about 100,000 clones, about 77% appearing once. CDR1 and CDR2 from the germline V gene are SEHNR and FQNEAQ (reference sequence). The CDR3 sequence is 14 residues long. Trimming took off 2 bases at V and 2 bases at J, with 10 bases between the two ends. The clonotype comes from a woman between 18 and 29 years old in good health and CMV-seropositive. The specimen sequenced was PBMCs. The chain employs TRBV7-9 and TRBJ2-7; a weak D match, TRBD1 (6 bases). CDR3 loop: CASSLLQGPYEQYF. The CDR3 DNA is TGTGCCAGCAGCTTATTACAGGGCCCCTACGAGCAGTACTTC.